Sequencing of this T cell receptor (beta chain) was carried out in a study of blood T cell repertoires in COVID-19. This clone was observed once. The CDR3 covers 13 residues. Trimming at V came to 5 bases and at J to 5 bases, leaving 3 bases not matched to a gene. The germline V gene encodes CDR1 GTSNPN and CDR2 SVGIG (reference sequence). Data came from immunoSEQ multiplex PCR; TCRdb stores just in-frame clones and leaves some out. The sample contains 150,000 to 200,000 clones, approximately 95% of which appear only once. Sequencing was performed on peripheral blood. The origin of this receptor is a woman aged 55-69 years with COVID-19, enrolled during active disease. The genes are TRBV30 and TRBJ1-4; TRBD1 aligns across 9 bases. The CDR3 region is CAWEGTGNEKLFF. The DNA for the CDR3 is TGTGCCTGGGAAGGGACAGGGAATGAAAAACTGTTTTTT.